This is a list of T cell receptor beta chains from one sample in a study of cytomegalovirus exposure and HLA in healthy donors. Using immunoSEQ multiplex PCR, the repertoire was profiled, and TCRdb retains in-frame clones only, with some absent. The data show 200,000 to 250,000 clones, 80% to 85% seen once. Sample: PBMCs. The receptors were sampled from a woman in her thirties or forties in good health and CMV-seronegative. Each CDR3 is given without its conserved first and last residue. Each record gives: J gene, V gene, CDR3 protein.

TRBJ2-2	TRBV25-1	ASKGSGSEGNTGELF
TRBJ2-7	TRBV6-1	ASSVDRGSDEQY
TRBJ2-7	TRBV7-7	ASSVGAGYEQY
TRBJ1-2	TRBV2	ASNLQGDGYT
TRBJ2-1	TRBV27	ASSHPQVGYNEQF
TRBJ1-2	TRBV18	ASSQRQAPYGYT
TRBJ2-1	TRBV5-1	ASSLVLAGLTLSPNEQF
TRBJ1-5	TRBV9	ASSLGDQPQH
TRBJ1-1	TRBV15	ATSSQAISTEAF
TRBJ2-1	TRBV27	ASMGLGDNEQF
TRBJ2-7	TRBV7-9	ASSSGLAGYEQY
TRBJ1-1	TRBV10-3	AISGQVGLNTEAF
TRBJ1-4	TRBV28	ASSLRGWNEKLF
TRBJ1-5	TRBV28	ASIRTASNQPQH
TRBJ2-5	TRBV5-1	ASSLALAGEEETQY
TRBJ1-2	TRBV30	AWGDRGRGYT
TRBJ2-1	TRBV7-9	ASSLDYYPYNEQF
TRBJ2-2	TRBV27	ASSSGTGGTGELF
TRBJ1-1	TRBV19	ASRPERRNTEAF
TRBJ1-3	TRBV11-2	ASSSARTGDGNTIY
TRBJ2-3	TRBV1	TSSRQRGRISTDTQY
TRBJ1-5	TRBV19	ASSPRQGFSNQPQH
TRBJ2-6	TRBV6-1	ASIPQGGGANVLT
TRBJ1-2	TRBV2	ASSEALGRAGGYT
TRBJ1-1	TRBV28	ASSRTRQANTEAF
TRBJ1-3	TRBV4-1	ASSPQGHGPRYSGNTIY
TRBJ2-7	TRBV28	ASSSGTASSYEQY
TRBJ1-2	TRBV7-3	ASSPGTGGNYGYT
TRBJ2-3	TRBV27	ASSTTNSYTQY
TRBJ1-4	TRBV27	ASSPKTAGGVGREKLF
TRBJ1-6	TRBV6-1	ASSEGINSPLH
TRBJ2-1	TRBV9	ASSVATRTSYNEQF
TRBJ1-4	TRBV30	AWETGPTNEKLF
TRBJ1-1	TRBV30	AGDRGNRNTEAF
TRBJ1-2	TRBV29-1	SVEDLSGVGYT
TRBJ2-1	TRBV10-3	ATHSSGNGEQF
TRBJ2-3	TRBV6-1	ASRSGVAESDTQY
TRBJ2-7	TRBV28	ATTSGGFSYEQY
TRBJ2-5	TRBV18	ASSALEIQGRQTQY
TRBJ2-3	TRBV9	ASSVEAGLARPDTQY
TRBJ1-1	TRBV19	ASSLNTEAF
TRBJ2-7	TRBV4-1	ASSVTSGSYEQY